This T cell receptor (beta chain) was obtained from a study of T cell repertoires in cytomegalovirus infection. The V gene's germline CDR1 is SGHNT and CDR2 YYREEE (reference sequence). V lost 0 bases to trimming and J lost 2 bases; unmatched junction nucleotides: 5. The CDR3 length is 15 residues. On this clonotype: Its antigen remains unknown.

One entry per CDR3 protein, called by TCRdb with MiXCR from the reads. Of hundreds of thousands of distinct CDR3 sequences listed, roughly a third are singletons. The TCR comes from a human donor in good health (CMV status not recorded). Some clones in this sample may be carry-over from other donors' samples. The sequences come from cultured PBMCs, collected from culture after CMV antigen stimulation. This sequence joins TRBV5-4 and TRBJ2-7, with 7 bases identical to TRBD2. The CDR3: CASSLEVGGAYEQYV. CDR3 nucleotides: TGTGCCAGCAGCTTGGAGGTGGGGGGGGCCTACGAGCAGTACGTC.